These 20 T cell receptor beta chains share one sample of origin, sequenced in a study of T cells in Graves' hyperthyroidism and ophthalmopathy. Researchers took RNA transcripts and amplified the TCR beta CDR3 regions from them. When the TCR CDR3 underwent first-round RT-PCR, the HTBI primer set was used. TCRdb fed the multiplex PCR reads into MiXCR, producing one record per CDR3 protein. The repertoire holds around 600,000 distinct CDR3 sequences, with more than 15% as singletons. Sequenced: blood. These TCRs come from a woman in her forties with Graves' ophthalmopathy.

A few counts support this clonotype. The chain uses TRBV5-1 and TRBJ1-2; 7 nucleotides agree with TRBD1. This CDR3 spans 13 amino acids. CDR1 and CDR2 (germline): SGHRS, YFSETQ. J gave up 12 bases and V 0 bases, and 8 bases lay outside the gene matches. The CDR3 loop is CASSLEAGTANTF. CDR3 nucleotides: TGCGCCAGCAGCTTGGAGGCCGGGACAGCAAACACCTTC.

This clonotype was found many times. CDR3 loop: CASRHFSGGNTGELFF. CDR3 bases: TGTGCCAGCAGGCATTTTTCCGGGGGGAACACCGGGGAGCTGTTTTTT. The chain is built from TRBV6-2 or TRBV6-3 and TRBJ2-2; TRBD2 is a possible D gene (6 bases). This CDR3 has 16 amino acids. Trimming removed 6 bases at V and 1 base at J, with 15 bases between. Germline V CDR1 and CDR2: MNHEY, SVGEGT.

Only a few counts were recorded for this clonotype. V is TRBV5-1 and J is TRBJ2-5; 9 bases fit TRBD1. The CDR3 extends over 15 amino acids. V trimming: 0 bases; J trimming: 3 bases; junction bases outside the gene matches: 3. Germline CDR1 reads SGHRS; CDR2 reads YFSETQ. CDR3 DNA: TGCGCCAGCAGCTTGGCGGGGGACAGGGAAGAGACCCAGTACTTC. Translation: CASSLAGDREETQYF.

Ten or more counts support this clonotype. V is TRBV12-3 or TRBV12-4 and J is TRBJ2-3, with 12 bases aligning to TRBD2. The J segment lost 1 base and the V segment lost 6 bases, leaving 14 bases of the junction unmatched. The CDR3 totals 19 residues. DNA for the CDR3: TGTGCCAGCAGCCACACATTGGTGACTAGCGGGAGACGCACAGATACGCAGTATTTT. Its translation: CASSHTLVTSGRRTDTQYF.

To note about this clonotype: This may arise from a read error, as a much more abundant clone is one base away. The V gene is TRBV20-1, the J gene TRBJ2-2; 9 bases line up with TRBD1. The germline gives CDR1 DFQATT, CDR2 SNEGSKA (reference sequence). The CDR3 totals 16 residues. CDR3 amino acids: CGASDPGQGNTGELFF. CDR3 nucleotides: TGCGGTGCTAGCGATCCGGGACAGGGCAACACCGGGGAGCTGTTTTTT.

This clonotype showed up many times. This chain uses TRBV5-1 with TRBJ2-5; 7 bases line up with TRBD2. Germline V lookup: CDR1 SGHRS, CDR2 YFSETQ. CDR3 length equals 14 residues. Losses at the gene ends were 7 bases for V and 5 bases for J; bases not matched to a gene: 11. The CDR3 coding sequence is TGCGCCAGCTCGGCTAGCGGCCTCCCCGAGACCCAGTACTTC. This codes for CASSASGLPETQYF.

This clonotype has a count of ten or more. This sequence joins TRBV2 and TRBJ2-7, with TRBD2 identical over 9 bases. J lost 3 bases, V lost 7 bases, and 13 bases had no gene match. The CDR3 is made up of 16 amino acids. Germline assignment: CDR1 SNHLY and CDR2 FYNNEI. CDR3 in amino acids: CASTLPPTSGFYEQYF. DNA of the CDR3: TGTGCCAGCACCCTACCCCCAACTAGCGGGTTCTACGAGCAGTACTTC.

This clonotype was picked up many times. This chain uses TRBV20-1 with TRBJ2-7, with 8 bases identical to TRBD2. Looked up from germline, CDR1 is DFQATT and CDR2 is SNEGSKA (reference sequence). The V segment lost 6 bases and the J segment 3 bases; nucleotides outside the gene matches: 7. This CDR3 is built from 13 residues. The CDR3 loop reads CSAVAGNNYEQYF. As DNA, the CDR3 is TGCAGTGCCGTAGCGGGAAACAACTACGAGCAGTACTTC.

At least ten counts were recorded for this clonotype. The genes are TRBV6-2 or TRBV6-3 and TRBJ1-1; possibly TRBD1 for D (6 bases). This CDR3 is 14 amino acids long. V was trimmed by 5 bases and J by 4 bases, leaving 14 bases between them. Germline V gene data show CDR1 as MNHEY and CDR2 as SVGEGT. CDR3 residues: CASSPPRQATEAFF. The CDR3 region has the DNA TGTGCCAGCAGTCCCCCCAGACAGGCCACTGAAGCTTTCTTT.

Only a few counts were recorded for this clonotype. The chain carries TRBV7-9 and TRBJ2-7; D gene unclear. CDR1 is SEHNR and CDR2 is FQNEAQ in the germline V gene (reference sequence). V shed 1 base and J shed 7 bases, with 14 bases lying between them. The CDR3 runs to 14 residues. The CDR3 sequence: CASSLEFSGQEQYF. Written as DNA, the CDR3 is TGTGCCAGCAGCTTAGAGTTTAGTGGGCAGGAGCAGTACTTC.

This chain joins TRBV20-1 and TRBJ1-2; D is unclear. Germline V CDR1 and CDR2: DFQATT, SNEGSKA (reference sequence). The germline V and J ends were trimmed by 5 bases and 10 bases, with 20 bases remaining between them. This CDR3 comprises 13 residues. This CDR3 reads CSARAMDSPSYTF. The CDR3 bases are TGCAGTGCTCGGGCGATGGACTCTCCCTCCTACACCTTC.

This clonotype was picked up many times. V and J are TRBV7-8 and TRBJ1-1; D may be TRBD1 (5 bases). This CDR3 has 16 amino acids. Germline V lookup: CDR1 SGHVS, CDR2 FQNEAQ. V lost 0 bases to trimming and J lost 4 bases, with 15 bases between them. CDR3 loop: CASSLAWGVGGTEAFF. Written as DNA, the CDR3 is TGTGCCAGCAGCTTAGCGTGGGGGGTCGGTGGCACTGAAGCTTTCTTT.

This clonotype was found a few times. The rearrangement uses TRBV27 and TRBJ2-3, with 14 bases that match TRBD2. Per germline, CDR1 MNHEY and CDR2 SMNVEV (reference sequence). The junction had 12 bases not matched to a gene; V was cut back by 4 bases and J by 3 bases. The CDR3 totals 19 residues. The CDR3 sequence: CASSSGLAGGPGATDTQYF. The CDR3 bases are TGTGCCAGCAGTTCTGGACTAGCGGGAGGCCCGGGGGCAACAGATACGCAGTATTTT.

The chain's CDR3 is CASSLSGTGTEAFF. The CDR3, as DNA: TGTGCCAGCAGTTTGTCAGGGACGGGCACTGAAGCTTTCTTT. The rearrangement joins TRBV28 to TRBJ1-1, with D maybe TRBD1 (5 bases). The CDR3 runs 14 residues. With 3 bases removed from V and 4 bases from J, the gap between germline ends came to 12 bases. Germline CDR1 is MDHEN and CDR2 is SYDVKM.

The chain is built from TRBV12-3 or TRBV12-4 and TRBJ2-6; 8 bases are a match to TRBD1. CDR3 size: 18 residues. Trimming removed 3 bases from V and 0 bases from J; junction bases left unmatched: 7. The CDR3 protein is CASSFRQGANSGANVLTF. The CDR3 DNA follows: TGTGCCAGCAGTTTCCGGCAGGGGGCGAACTCTGGGGCCAACGTCCTGACTTTC.

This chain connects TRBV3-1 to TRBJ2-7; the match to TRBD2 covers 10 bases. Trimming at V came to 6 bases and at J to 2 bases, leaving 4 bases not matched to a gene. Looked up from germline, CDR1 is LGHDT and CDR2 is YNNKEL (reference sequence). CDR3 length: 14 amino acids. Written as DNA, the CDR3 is TGTGCCAGCAGTCGGACTAGCGGACCCTACGAGCAGTACTTC. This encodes CASSRTSGPYEQYF.

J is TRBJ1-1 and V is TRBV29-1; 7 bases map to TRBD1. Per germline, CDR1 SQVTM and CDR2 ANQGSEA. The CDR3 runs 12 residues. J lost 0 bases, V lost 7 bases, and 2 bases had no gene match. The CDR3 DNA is TGCAGCGCAACAGGGGTGAACACTGAAGCTTTCTTT. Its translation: CSATGVNTEAFF.

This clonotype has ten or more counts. This CDR3 is CASRGSGSGRFTDTQYF. In DNA form, the CDR3 reads TGTGCCAGCAGGGGGTCGGGTAGCGGGAGATTCACAGATACGCAGTATTTT. The chain couples TRBV11-2 to TRBJ2-3; 9 positions match TRBD2. This CDR3 contains 17 residues. With V trimmed by 6 bases and J by 2 bases, 12 bases remained unmatched. Germline V gene lookup returns CDR1 SGHAT and CDR2 FQNNGV.

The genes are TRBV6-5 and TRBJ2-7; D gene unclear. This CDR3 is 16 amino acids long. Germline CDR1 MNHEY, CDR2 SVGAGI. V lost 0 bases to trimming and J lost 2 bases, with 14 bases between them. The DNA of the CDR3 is TGTGCCAGCAGTTACTCTCCAACGGTGCCTGCCTACGAGCAGTACTTC. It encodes CASSYSPTVPAYEQYF.

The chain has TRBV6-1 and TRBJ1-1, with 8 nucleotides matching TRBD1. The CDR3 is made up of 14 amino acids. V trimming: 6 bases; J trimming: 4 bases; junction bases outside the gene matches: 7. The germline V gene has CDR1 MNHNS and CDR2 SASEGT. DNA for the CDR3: TGTGCCAGCAGACCGACAGGGGCGGGCACTGAAGCTTTCTTT. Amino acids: CASRPTGAGTEAFF.